A single sample is the source of the 29 T cell receptor beta chains below, sequenced in a study of T cells in Graves' hyperthyroidism and ophthalmopathy. RNA transcripts served as the template for amplifying TCR beta CDR3 regions. An initial round of RT-PCR targeting the TCR CDR3 relied on the HTBI primer set. One entry per CDR3 protein, called by TCRdb with MiXCR from the multiplex PCR reads. The sample has nearly 110,000 distinct CDR3 sequences; approximately 16% are singletons. The specimen sequenced was blood. The receptors derive from a woman aged 45-65 years with Graves' hyperthyroidism.

This clonotype was seen many times. J is TRBJ1-4 and V is TRBV3-1; D uncertain. This CDR3 contains 12 residues. Trimming took 1 base from V and 8 from J, leaving 5 bases between them. Germline-derived CDR1 and CDR2 are LGHDT and YNNKEL (reference sequence). The CDR3 bases are TGTGCCAGCAGCCAAGTAAACGAAAAACTGTTTTTT. It yields the protein CASSQVNEKLFF.

This sequence joins TRBV2 and TRBJ2-5, with 16 bases matching TRBD2. This CDR3 has 15 residues. The trim removed 3 bases at V and 7 bases at J, leaving 2 bases unmatched. Germline CDR1 reads SNHLY; CDR2 reads FYNNEI. The CDR3 region has the DNA TGTGCCAGCAGTGAGGGACTAGCGGGAGGGGGGACCCAGTACTTC. As protein: CASSEGLAGGGTQYF.

This clonotype was seen repeatedly, ten times or more. V is TRBV28 and J is TRBJ2-3; 9 bases fit TRBD2. CDR1 and CDR2 from the germline V gene are MDHEN and SYDVKM. This CDR3 has 15 residues. The V segment lost 5 bases and the J segment 6 bases; nucleotides outside the gene matches: 9. The CDR3 sequence is CASSGGRAMGDTQYF. The CDR3 nucleotides read TGTGCCAGCAGTGGCGGGAGGGCAATGGGGGATACGCAGTATTTT.

This clonotype has at least ten counts. This chain joins TRBV18 and TRBJ2-2; the D gene could be TRBD1 or TRBD2 (5 bases each). The CDR3 sequence is 14 residues long. V was clipped by 1 base and J by 5 bases, with 8 bases between them. In germline, CDR1 is KGHSH, CDR2 LQKENI. The CDR3 loop is CASSPRDGTGELFF. The CDR3, as DNA: TGTGCCAGCTCACCACGGGACGGAACCGGGGAGCTGTTTTTT.

The chain joins TRBV7-8 to TRBJ2-7; 11 bases map to TRBD2. CDR3 length equals 17 residues. The germline gives CDR1 SGHVS, CDR2 FQNEAQ. With 10 bases clipped from V and 1 base from J, the junction kept 15 bases outside the gene matches. The CDR3 reads CATTASGRSQTSYEQYF. Here the CDR3 DNA reads TGTGCCACTACCGCTAGCGGGAGGAGCCAGACATCCTACGAGCAGTACTTC.

The table lists this clonotype with many counts. The gene calls are TRBV5-1 and TRBJ1-1; D unclear. Germline V gene data show CDR1 as SGHRS and CDR2 as YFSETQ. This CDR3 comprises 14 residues. V was pared by 3 bases and J by 1 base, with 10 bases between. Written as DNA, the CDR3 is TGCGCCAGCAGCTCTAGGCCGAGGAACACTGAAGCTTTCTTT. Its translation: CASSSRPRNTEAFF.

This clonotype was observed at least ten times. V and J are TRBV12-3 or TRBV12-4 and TRBJ2-7, with a possible D match to TRBD2 (6 bases). The V end was cut by 0 bases, the J end by 2 bases, with 11 bases between. The CDR3 is 15 amino acids. In nucleotides, the CDR3 is TGTGCCAGCAGTTTAGCAGGTAGCGGACCCTACGAGCAGTACGTC. Amino acid sequence: CASSLAGSGPYEQYV.

This clonotype was recorded at least ten times. The gene calls are TRBV13 and TRBJ2-3; TRBD1 matches at 9 bases. The V segment lost 4 bases and the J segment 4 bases; nucleotides outside the gene matches: 6. The CDR3 consists of 15 residues. Looked up from germline, CDR1 is PRHDT and CDR2 is FYEKMQ (reference sequence). The CDR3 coding sequence is TGTGCCAGCAGCTATGGACAGGGGACTTCAGATACGCAGTATTTT. Translated: CASSYGQGTSDTQYF.

There are many counts of this clonotype. CDR3 bases: TGTGCCAGCAGCTTAGGTGGGAGGCTTTCTGGTGAGCAGTTCTTC. This encodes CASSLGGRLSGEQFF. V and J are TRBV11-3 and TRBJ2-1, with TRBD2 as a possible D gene (6 bases). The CDR3 has 15 residues. V lost 1 base and J 9 bases, leaving 16 bases between the germline ends. Germline CDR1 SGHNT, CDR2 YENEEA.

This clonotype was recorded at least ten times. The V call is TRBV7-9, the J call TRBJ1-3, with D maybe TRBD1 (5 bases). Trimming removed 5 bases from V and 0 bases from J, with 20 bases in between. Germline CDR1 and CDR2: SEHNR and FQNEAQ (reference sequence). This CDR3 is built from 18 residues. The CDR3 loop reads CASSRYRGLTSSGNTIYF. The CDR3 DNA sequence: TGTGCCAGCAGCCGGTACCGGGGCTTGACGAGCTCTGGAAACACCATATATTTT.

The chain is built from TRBV12-3 or TRBV12-4 and TRBJ2-2; D may be TRBD1 (6 bases). The length of the CDR3 is 14 residues. V was shortened by 3 bases and J by 6 bases, with 11 bases between the two germline ends. CDR3 protein: CASSLGARAGELFF. The CDR3 DNA follows: TGTGCCAGCAGTTTGGGGGCGCGGGCCGGGGAGCTGTTTTTT.

This clonotype has ten or more counts. This chain's CDR3 is CASSFTGKYEQYF. CDR3 coding DNA: TGTGCCAGCAGTTTTACAGGGAAATACGAGCAGTACTTC. The chain couples TRBV6-1 to TRBJ2-7; perhaps TRBD1 as D (6 bases). The length of the CDR3 is 13 residues. CDR1 is MNHNS and CDR2 is SASEGT in the germline V gene. Between the trimmed V and J ends, which lost 5 bases and 4 bases, there was a span of 12 bases.

The chain carries TRBV19 and TRBJ2-7; D unresolved. The assigned J gene may be wrong: the sequence end matches TRBJ2-1 better. CDR1 and CDR2 from the germline V gene are LNHDA and SQIVND (reference sequence). The CDR3 runs 14 residues. The CDR3 region is CASSMSGNNYEQFF. The CDR3, as DNA: TGTGCCAGTAGTATGTCTGGAAATAACTACGAGCAGTTCTTC.

This clonotype was observed many times. The CDR3 region is CSARALRGTDTQYF. DNA for the CDR3: TGCAGTGCTAGAGCCCTACGGGGAACAGATACGCAGTATTTT. The gene calls are TRBV20-1 and TRBJ2-3, with D maybe TRBD2 (5 bases). The CDR3 is 14 amino acids. CDR1 DFQATT and CDR2 SNEGSKA come from the germline V gene (reference sequence). V was cut by 1 base and J by 3 bases, with 11 bases left in between.

This clonotype occurred many times. This chain links TRBV30 with TRBJ2-2, with D unresolved. The CDR3 has 13 residues. Looked up from germline, CDR1 is GTSNPN and CDR2 is SVGIG (reference sequence). Trimming left V 0 bases short and J 1 base short, with 3 bases between. CDR3 DNA sequence: TGTGCCTGGAGTGTCAGGAACACCGGGGAGCTGTTTTTT. This translates into CAWSVRNTGELFF.

In this sample, this clonotype turned up many times. This chain uses TRBV3-1 with TRBJ2-2; 7 positions agree with TRBD1. The CDR3 spans 14 residues. V shed 4 bases and J 7 bases; nucleotides not matched to a gene: 6. The germline V gene has CDR1 LGHDT and CDR2 YNNKEL (reference sequence). The CDR3 loop is CASSRGQLDGELFF. DNA for the CDR3: TGTGCCAGCAGCCGGGGACAGTTAGACGGGGAGCTGTTTTTT.

This clonotype was seen many times. The chain joins TRBV5-1 to TRBJ2-3; 8 nucleotides agree with TRBD2. Germline trimming cut 3 bases from V and 2 bases from J; bases unmatched to any gene: 2. The CDR3 length is 14 residues. In germline, CDR1 is SGHRS, CDR2 YFSETQ. The CDR3 bases are TGCGCCAGCAGCTGGGGACTAGTCACAGATACGCAGTATTTT. Protein product: CASSWGLVTDTQYF.

This clonotype was recorded at least ten times. The chain combines TRBV19 with TRBJ1-5; D not certain. In germline, CDR1 is LNHDA, CDR2 SQIVND (reference sequence). The V gene lost 10 bases and the J gene lost 2 bases, with 9 bases spanning the gap. The CDR3 length is 12 residues. For the CDR3, the DNA is TGTGCCACCCAGGAAGGCAATCAGCCCCAGCATTTT. Its translation: CATQEGNQPQHF.

V gene TRBV27 combines with J gene TRBJ1-4, with TRBD1 identical over 7 bases. V lost 5 bases to trimming and J lost 6 bases; unmatched junction nucleotides: 6. Germline values: CDR1 MNHEY, CDR2 SMNVEV (reference sequence). This CDR3 has 14 residues. CDR3 coding DNA: TGTGCCAGCAGTCCATTGAGGGGGCATGAAAAACTGTTTTTT. Encoded protein: CASSPLRGHEKLFF.

This clonotype was observed many times. This chain joins TRBV4-1 and TRBJ2-3, with D maybe TRBD2 (5 bases). The CDR3 is 16 amino acids. Germline-derived CDR1 and CDR2 are MGHRA and YSYEKL. With 1 base removed from V and 5 bases from J, the gap between germline ends came to 16 bases. The CDR3 loop is CASSQGLRVRLDTQYF. The CDR3 coding sequence is TGCGCCAGCAGCCAAGGTCTGAGGGTACGGTTAGATACGCAGTATTTT.

In this sample, this clonotype turned up a few times. J is TRBJ2-2 and V is TRBV6-2 or TRBV6-3, with 8 bases identical to TRBD1. CDR1 and CDR2 (germline): MNHEY, SVGEGT. CDR3 length equals 15 residues. V shed 6 bases, J shed 1 base, and the junction held 4 bases outside the gene matches. The chain's CDR3 is CASRAGQGNTGELFF. The CDR3 DNA follows: TGTGCCAGCAGAGCCGGACAGGGGAACACCGGGGAGCTGTTTTTT.

The sample holds many counts of this clonotype. This CDR3 is CASKREGGGEQFF. In DNA form, the CDR3 reads TGTGCCAGCAAAAGAGAAGGGGGCGGTGAGCAGTTCTTC. This chain uses TRBV2 with TRBJ2-1; 7 bases fit TRBD1. This CDR3 has 13 residues. Germline V CDR1 and CDR2: SNHLY, FYNNEI. V was pared by 7 bases and J by 9 bases, with 9 bases of the junction left unmatched.

This clonotype occurred many times. This chain connects TRBV5-1 to TRBJ2-3; a possible D gene is TRBD2 (5 bases). The length of the CDR3 is 15 residues. V was clipped by 4 bases and J by 0 bases, with 12 bases between them. Germline-derived CDR1 and CDR2 are SGHRS and YFSETQ. CDR3 in amino acids: CASSPRTRSTDTQYF. The CDR3 bases are TGCGCCAGCAGCCCTCGGACTCGGAGCACAGATACGCAGTATTTT.

The table lists this clonotype with many counts. This chain uses TRBV7-2 with TRBJ2-5, with D hard to call. CDR1 is SGHTA and CDR2 is FQGNSA in the germline V gene. V dropped 4 bases and J dropped 4 bases, with 4 bases sitting between them. The CDR3 length is 11 residues. The CDR3 protein is CASSSGETQYF. CDR3 in DNA: TGTGCCAGCAGCTCGGGAGAGACCCAGTACTTC. The full variable domain, with the rest looked up from reference TRBV7-2 and TRBJ2-5, is GAGVSQSPSNKVTEKGKDVELRCDPISGHTALYWYRQSLGQGLEFLIYFQGNSAPDKSGLPSDRFSAERTGGSVSTLTIQRTQQEDSAVYLCASSSGETQYFGPGTRLLVL.

This clonotype was observed a handful of times. The J gene is TRBJ1-1, the V gene TRBV7-2; 7 positions agree with TRBD1. The length of the CDR3 is 14 residues. Germline V CDR1 and CDR2: SGHTA, FQGNSA. Germline trimming cut 4 bases from V and 10 bases from J; bases unmatched to any gene: 12. The DNA for the CDR3 is TGTGCCAGCAGCTCCTTCGGACAGGACGATGGAGCTTTCTTT. The encoded protein is CASSSFGQDDGAFF.

The gene calls are TRBV24-1 and TRBJ2-3; no clear D gene. Germline CDR1 is KGHDR and CDR2 is SFDVKD. The CDR3 has 12 amino acids. Trimming shortened V by 10 bases and J by 0 bases, and 7 bases separated the two germline ends. The CDR3 DNA follows: TGTGCCACTGCCGGGAGCACAGATACGCAGTATTTT. It yields the protein CATAGSTDTQYF.

This clonotype showed up many times. The chain recombines TRBV2 with TRBJ2-7; D remains unclear. The CDR3 sequence is 12 residues long. Germline V lookup: CDR1 SNHLY, CDR2 FYNNEI. The CDR3 sequence: CASTEREYEQYV. The CDR3 DNA reads TGTGCCAGCACTGAAAGGGAATACGAGCAGTACGTC.

This clonotype was recorded a few times. A read error may explain this, as a much larger clone is one base away. The CDR3 nucleotides read TGTGGCAGCAGTTTATTAGCCGAACCCTACGAGCAGTACGTC. As protein: CGSSLLAEPYEQYV. The rearrangement uses TRBV28 and TRBJ2-7, with D uncertain. Per germline, CDR1 MDHEN and CDR2 SYDVKM. The CDR3 has 14 residues.

The chain carries TRBV12-3 or TRBV12-4 and TRBJ1-2; 10 positions agree with TRBD1. The junction had 5 bases not matched to a gene; V was cut back by 2 bases and J by 5 bases. CDR3 length: 15 amino acids. The CDR3 sequence is CASSLYGTGEYGYTF. The CDR3 region has the DNA TGTGCCAGCAGTTTATATGGGACAGGGGAATATGGCTACACCTTC.